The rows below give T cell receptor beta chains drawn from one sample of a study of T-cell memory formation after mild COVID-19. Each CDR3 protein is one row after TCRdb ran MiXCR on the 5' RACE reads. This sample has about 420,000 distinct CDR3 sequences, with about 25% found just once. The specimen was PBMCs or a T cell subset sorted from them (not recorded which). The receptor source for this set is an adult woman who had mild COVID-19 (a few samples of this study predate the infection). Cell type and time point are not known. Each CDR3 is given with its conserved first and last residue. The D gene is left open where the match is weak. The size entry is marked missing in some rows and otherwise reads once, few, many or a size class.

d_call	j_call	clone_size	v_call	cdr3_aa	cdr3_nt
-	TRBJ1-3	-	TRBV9	CASSVEHSGPGNTIYF	TGTGCCAGCAGCGTAGAACACAGTGGCCCGGGAAACACCATATATTTT
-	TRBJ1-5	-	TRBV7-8	CASSLGLGGQPQHF	TGTGCCAGCAGCTTAGGTTTGGGTGGTCAGCCCCAGCATTTT
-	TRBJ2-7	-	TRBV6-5	CASSYSGGRNEQYF	TGTGCCAGCAGTTACTCGGGGGGACGCAACGAGCAGTACTTC
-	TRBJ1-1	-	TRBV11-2	CASSSLAPDAFF	TGTGCCAGCAGCTCCTTAGCCCCAGACGCTTTCTTT
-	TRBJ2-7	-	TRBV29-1	CSVEGASTLYEQYF	TGCAGCGTTGAAGGCGCGTCGACCCTCTACGAGCAGTACTTC
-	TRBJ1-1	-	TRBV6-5	CASSDYVGGGNTEAFF	TGTGCCAGCAGCGATTATGTGGGGGGTGGGAACACTGAAGCTTTCTTT
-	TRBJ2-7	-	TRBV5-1	CASSHKGAGSDSYEQYF	TGCGCCAGCAGTCACAAGGGTGCGGGGTCCGACTCCTACGAGCAGTACTTC
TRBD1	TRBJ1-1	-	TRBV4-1	CASSQLDRGDTEAFF	TGCGCCAGCAGCCAACTCGACAGGGGCGACACTGAAGCTTTCTTT
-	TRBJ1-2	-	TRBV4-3	CASSPGRGYTF	TGCGCCAGCAGCCCAGGGCGAGGCTACACCTTC
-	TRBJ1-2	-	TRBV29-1	CSVEGRSYGYTF	TGCAGCGTTGAAGGGCGAAGCTATGGCTACACCTTC
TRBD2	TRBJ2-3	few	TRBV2	CASRPRSSGGPDTQYF	TGTGCCAGCAGGCCCCGTTCTAGCGGGGGACCAGATACGCAGTATTTT
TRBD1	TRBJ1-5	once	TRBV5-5	CASSFLIGGGWPQHF	TGTGCCAGCAGCTTCTTAATAGGAGGGGGCTGGCCCCAGCATTTT
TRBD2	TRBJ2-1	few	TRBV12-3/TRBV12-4	CASSLGTSGINNEQFF	TGTGCCAGCAGCTTAGGGACTAGCGGGATCAACAATGAGCAGTTCTTC
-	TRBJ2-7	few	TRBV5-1	CASSLEAAPLYEQYF	TGCGCCAGCAGCTTGGAGGCAGCTCCCCTTTACGAGCAGTACTTC
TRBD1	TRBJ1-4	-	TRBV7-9	CASSWTGNEKLFF	TGTGCCAGCAGCTGGACAGGGAATGAAAAACTGTTTTTT
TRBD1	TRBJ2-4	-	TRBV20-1	CSARGGRDRGTSLAKNIQYF	TGCAGTGCTAGAGGGGGTCGAGACAGGGGGACGTCGTTGGCCAAAAACATTCAGTACTTC
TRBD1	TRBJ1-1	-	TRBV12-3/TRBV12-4	CASSSRTGRNTEAFF	TGTGCCAGCAGTTCCCGGACAGGGCGGAACACTGAAGCTTTCTTT
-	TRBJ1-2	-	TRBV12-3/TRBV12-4	CASSFGGRYGYTF	TGTGCCAGCAGTTTCGGGGGCCGCTATGGCTACACCTTC
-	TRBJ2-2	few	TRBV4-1	CASSHLSGTNTGELFF	TGCGCCAGCAGCCACCTAAGCGGGACAAACACCGGGGAGCTGTTTTTT
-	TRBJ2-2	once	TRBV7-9	CASSLAMGLAKTGELFF	TGTGCCAGCAGCTTAGCGATGGGCCTAGCCAAAACCGGGGAGCTGTTTTTT
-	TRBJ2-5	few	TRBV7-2	CASKGGAEETQYF	TGTGCCAGCAAGGGGGGAGCCGAGGAGACCCAGTACTTC
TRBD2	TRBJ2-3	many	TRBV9	CASSVGAGGPSTDTQYF	TGTGCCAGCAGCGTAGGAGCGGGGGGGCCGAGCACAGATACGCAGTATTTT
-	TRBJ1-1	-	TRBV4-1	CASSRWDGAVNTEAFF	TGCGCCAGCAGCCGGTGGGACGGTGCGGTGAACACTGAAGCTTTCTTT
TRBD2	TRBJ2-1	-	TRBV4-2	CASSQRTSGGSGNEQFF	TGTGCCAGCAGCCAACGGACTAGCGGGGGCTCGGGGAATGAGCAGTTCTTC
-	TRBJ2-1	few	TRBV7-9	CASSGAMGVWDNEQFF	TGTGCCAGCAGCGGCGCCATGGGGGTGTGGGACAATGAGCAGTTCTTC
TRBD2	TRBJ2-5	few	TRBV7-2	CASTPSGREETQYF	TGTGCCAGCACCCCCAGCGGGAGGGAAGAGACCCAGTACTTC
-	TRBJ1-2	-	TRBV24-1	CATSDLGRKYGYTF	TGTGCCACCAGTGATTTGGGCAGAAAGTATGGCTACACCTTC
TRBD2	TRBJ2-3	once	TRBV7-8	CASSGQWTSGRTRQGTDTQYF	TGTGCCAGCAGCGGACAGTGGACTAGCGGGAGGACACGACAAGGCACAGATACGCAGTATTTT
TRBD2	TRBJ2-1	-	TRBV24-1	CATRAGGSKGNEQFF	TGTGCCACCAGAGCGGGGGGCTCTAAGGGCAATGAGCAGTTCTTC
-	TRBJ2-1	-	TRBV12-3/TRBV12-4	CASSAGLAGNEQFF	TGTGCCAGCTCCGCGGGGCTAGCTGGGAATGAGCAGTTCTTC
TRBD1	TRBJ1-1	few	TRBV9	CASSVAPGGTEAFF	TGTGCCAGCAGCGTAGCTCCAGGGGGGACTGAAGCTTTCTTT
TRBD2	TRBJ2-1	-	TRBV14	CASSQEVPAGGQFF	TGTGCCAGCAGCCAAGAGGTTCCGGCGGGGGGGCAGTTCTTC
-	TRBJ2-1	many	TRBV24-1	CATSFYNEQFF	TGTGCCACCAGCTTTTACAATGAGCAGTTCTTC
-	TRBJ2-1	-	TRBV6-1	CASSEWDLGQFF	TGTGCCAGCAGTGAATGGGATCTTGGGCAGTTCTTC
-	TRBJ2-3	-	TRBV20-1	CSARGRSDTQYF	TGCAGTGCAAGGGGACGGTCAGATACGCAGTATTTT
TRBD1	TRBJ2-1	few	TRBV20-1	CSARGPGTGVYNEQFF	TGCAGTGCTAGGGGGCCCGGGACAGGGGTCTACAATGAGCAGTTCTTC
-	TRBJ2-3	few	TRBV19	CASSRLAPPDTQYF	TGTGCCAGTAGTAGGCTAGCGCCGCCAGATACGCAGTATTTT
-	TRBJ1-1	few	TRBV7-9	CASTGPVNTEAFF	TGTGCCTCCACAGGGCCCGTGAACACTGAAGCTTTCTTT
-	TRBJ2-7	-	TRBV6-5	CASSYSRGHEQYF	TGTGCCAGCAGTTACTCGAGAGGACACGAGCAGTACTTC
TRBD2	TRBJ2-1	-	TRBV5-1	CASTPGLGGGGNEQFF	TGCGCCAGTACCCCCGGGCTCGGGGGGGGTGGCAATGAGCAGTTCTTC
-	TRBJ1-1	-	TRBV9	CASSVSRVNTEAFF	TGTGCCAGCAGCGTATCCAGGGTGAACACTGAAGCTTTCTTT
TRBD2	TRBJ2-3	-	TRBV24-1	CATSPPGGGAVDTQYF	TGTGCCACCAGTCCCCCAGGCGGGGGGGCGGTAGATACGCAGTATTTT
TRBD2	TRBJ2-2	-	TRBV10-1	CASSDRSAGRTGELFF	TGCGCCAGCAGTGACCGCTCAGCGGGGCGCACCGGGGAGCTGTTTTTT
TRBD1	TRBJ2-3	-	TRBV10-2	CASSPGGWEDTQYF	TGCGCCAGCAGTCCAGGGGGCTGGGAAGATACGCAGTATTTT
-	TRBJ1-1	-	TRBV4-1	CASSQEGNMNTEAFF	TGCGCCAGCAGCCAAGAGGGTAACATGAACACTGAAGCTTTCTTT
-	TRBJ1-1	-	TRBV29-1	CSAQRGGTTEAFF	TGCAGCGCCCAAAGGGGGGGGACCACTGAAGCTTTCTTT
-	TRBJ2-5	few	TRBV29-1	CSVAREETQYF	TGCAGCGTTGCGAGGGAAGAGACCCAGTACTTC
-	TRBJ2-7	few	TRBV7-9	CASSPPNFYEQYF	TGTGCCAGCAGCCCCCCTAACTTTTACGAGCAGTACTTC
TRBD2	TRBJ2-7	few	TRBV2	CASRGTSGSEQYF	TGTGCCAGCAGGGGGACTAGCGGGAGCGAGCAGTACTTC
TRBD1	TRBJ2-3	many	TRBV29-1	CSVGDRDTQYF	TGCAGCGTCGGGGACAGGGACACGCAGTATTTT